This T cell receptor (beta chain) is drawn from a study of shared T cell receptors in the human thymus. Data came from immunoSEQ multiplex PCR; TCRdb stores just in-frame clones and leaves some out. The data hold 720,000 or so clones, with roughly 88% observed a single time. Germline-derived CDR1 and CDR2 are MNHEY and SVGAGI. The CDR3 length is 15 residues. The V and J ends lost 6 bases and 4 bases, in that order; junction bases with no gene match: 2. These data were likewise used in another study, on human thymus T cells. That study reports: Resections obtained during corrective heart surgery supplied the thymus tissue. Thymic and blood repertoires appeared to display a bias in their usage of V and J genes.

V gene TRBV6-5 combines with J gene TRBJ2-2; 13 positions match TRBD2. Sequencing used thymocytes. This clonotype was obtained from a girl under three years old with a congenital heart defect. CDR3: CASSRLAGGTGELFF. Here the CDR3 DNA reads TGTGCCAGCAGCAGACTAGCGGGGGGCACCGGGGAGCTGTTTTTT.